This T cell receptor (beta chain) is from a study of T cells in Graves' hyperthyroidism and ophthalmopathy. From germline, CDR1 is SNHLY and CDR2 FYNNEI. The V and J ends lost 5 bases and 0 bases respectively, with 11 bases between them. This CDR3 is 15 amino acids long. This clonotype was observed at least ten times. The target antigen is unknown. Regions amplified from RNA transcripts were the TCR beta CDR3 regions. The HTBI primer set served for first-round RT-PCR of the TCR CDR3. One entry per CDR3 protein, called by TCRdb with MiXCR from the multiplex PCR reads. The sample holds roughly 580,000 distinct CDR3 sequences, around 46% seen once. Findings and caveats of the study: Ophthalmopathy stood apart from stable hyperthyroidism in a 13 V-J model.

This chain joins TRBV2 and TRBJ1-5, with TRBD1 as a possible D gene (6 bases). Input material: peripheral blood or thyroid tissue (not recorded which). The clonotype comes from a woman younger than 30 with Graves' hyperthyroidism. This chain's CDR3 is CASSRNRASNQPQHF. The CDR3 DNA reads TGTGCCAGCAGTAGAAACAGGGCTAGCAATCAGCCCCAGCATTTT. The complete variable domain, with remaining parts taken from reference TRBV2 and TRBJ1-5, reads EPEVTQTPSHQVTQMGQEVILRCVPISNHLYFYWYRQILGQKVEFLVSFYNNEISEKSEIFDDQFSVERPDGSNFTLKIRSTKLEDSAMYFCASSRNRASNQPQHFGDGTRLSIL.